One and the same sample provided the 31 T cell receptor beta chains below, sequenced in a study of blood T cell repertoires in COVID-19. The data were produced by immunoSEQ multiplex PCR, yet TCRdb's version contains in-frame clones alone and is incomplete. The sample includes over 200,000 clones, more than 70% of them seen just once. The sample consisted of peripheral blood. The receptors were sampled from a woman aged 40 to 50 who had recovered from COVID-19.

The chain is built from TRBV6-2 or TRBV6-3 and TRBJ2-7, with 11 positions matching TRBD2. CDR1 and CDR2 (germline): MNHEY, SVGEGT. The CDR3 totals 14 residues. The V gene end was trimmed by 6 bases and the J gene end by 4 bases; junction bases not matched to a gene: 5. The CDR3, as DNA: TGTGCCAGCAGCATAGCGGGAGGGCTTTACGAGCAGTACTTC. Its protein is CASSIAGGLYEQYF.

This chain connects TRBV20-1 to TRBJ2-7; 9 bases map to TRBD2. The V and J ends lost 3 bases and 3 bases, in that order; junction bases with no gene match: 6. The CDR3 consists of 14 residues. Germline values: CDR1 DFQATT, CDR2 SNEGSKA (reference sequence). CDR3: CSASPGLANYEQYF. CDR3 DNA: TGCAGTGCTAGTCCGGGACTAGCCAACTACGAGCAGTACTTC.

The chain uses TRBV29-1 and TRBJ1-4; D is perhaps TRBD1 (5 bases). Deletions cut 6 bases from V and 7 bases from J, with 12 bases between. This CDR3 spans 12 amino acids. Germline-derived CDR1 and CDR2 are SQVTM and ANQGSEA. The CDR3 nucleotides read TGCAGCGTAAATACAGGCTCTGAAAAACTGTTTTTT. The encoded protein is CSVNTGSEKLFF.

The CDR3 protein is CASTLRGGEHHEQYF. The DNA of the CDR3 is TGTGCCAGCACCCTCCGGGGCGGGGAGCACCACGAGCAGTACTTC. The chain is built from TRBV5-8 and TRBJ2-7, with D possibly being TRBD2 (6 bases). Germline values: CDR1 SGHTS, CDR2 YDEGEE. The CDR3 contains 15 residues. V lost 6 bases and J 5 bases, leaving 21 bases between the germline ends.

This chain uses TRBV2 with TRBJ1-4; D gene uncertain. This CDR3 has 14 residues. V was trimmed by 7 bases and J by 8 bases, leaving 17 bases between them. The germline V gene has CDR1 SNHLY and CDR2 FYNNEI. CDR3 in amino acids: CASTLTPRGEKLFF. For the CDR3, the DNA is TGTGCCAGCACCCTAACTCCCCGAGGGGAAAAACTGTTTTTT.

The chain joins TRBV2 to TRBJ2-7, with TRBD2 matching over 9 bases. The V gene end was trimmed by 4 bases and the J gene end by 3 bases; junction bases not matched to a gene: 4. Per germline, CDR1 SNHLY and CDR2 FYNNEI. This CDR3 region has 14 residues. The CDR3 sequence: CASSAGTSSYEQYV. CDR3 nucleotide sequence: TGTGCCAGCAGTGCCGGGACTAGCAGCTACGAGCAGTACGTC.

The chain employs TRBV27 and TRBJ2-3, with a tentative D call TRBD2 (5 bases). V was clipped by 6 bases and J by 1 base, with 14 bases between them. CDR1 and CDR2 (germline): MNHEY, SMNVEV (reference sequence). The CDR3 contains 15 residues. Written as DNA, the CDR3 is TGTGCCAGCAGCCCCTGGGGAGCGGGCACAGATACGCAGTATTTT. It encodes CASSPWGAGTDTQYF.

The chain couples TRBV19 to TRBJ2-7; D might be TRBD1 (6 bases). The CDR3 totals 11 residues. The germline V gene encodes CDR1 LNHDA and CDR2 SQIVND (reference sequence). Trimming cost V 6 bases and J 5 bases, with 8 bases left between them. CDR3 amino acids: CASSPGDEQYV. The CDR3 DNA follows: TGTGCCAGTAGCCCAGGGGACGAGCAGTACGTC.

The chain uses TRBV6-2 or TRBV6-3 and TRBJ2-5; TRBD2 matches 9 bases. The germline V gene has CDR1 MNHEY and CDR2 SVGEGT. The CDR3 is 16 amino acids. Losses at the gene ends were 6 bases for V and 0 bases for J; bases not matched to a gene: 8. The CDR3, as DNA: TGTGCCAGCAGCCCCGGGCTAGCGGGATACCAAGAGACCCAGTACTTC. This sequence encodes CASSPGLAGYQETQYF.

V and J are TRBV30 and TRBJ2-3, with 9 nucleotides matching TRBD2. Germline values: CDR1 GTSNPN, CDR2 SVGIG (reference sequence). CDR3 length equals 13 residues. The V and J ends lost 4 bases and 6 bases, in that order; junction bases with no gene match: 5. The CDR3 DNA sequence: TGTGCCTGGATGCGGCTAGCGGGGGATACGCAGTATTTT. It is translated as CAWMRLAGDTQYF.

The V and J genes are TRBV7-9 and TRBJ2-1, with 9 bases that match TRBD2. Germline values: CDR1 SEHNR, CDR2 FQNEAQ (reference sequence). V lost 4 bases, J lost 2 bases, and 3 bases stayed unmatched. This CDR3 is built from 15 residues. The DNA of the CDR3 is TGTGCCAGCAGCTCCAGCGGGGGGACCTACAATGAGCAGTTCTTC. This translates into CASSSSGGTYNEQFF.

The J gene is TRBJ2-1, the V gene TRBV7-3; D may be TRBD2 (5 bases). The length of the CDR3 is 13 residues. Trimming stripped 0 bases from V and 9 bases from J, with 9 bases between. CDR1 is SGHTA and CDR2 is FQGTGA in the germline V gene. The CDR3 reads CASSLTGAGEQFF. In DNA form, the CDR3 reads TGTGCCAGCAGCTTAACAGGCGCGGGTGAGCAGTTCTTC.

This clone is a singleton in its sample. The gene calls are TRBV7-3 and TRBJ2-2; 14 bases match TRBD2. The CDR3 spans 18 residues. Trimming at V came to 5 bases and at J to 4 bases, leaving 9 bases not matched to a gene. Per the germline V gene, CDR1 is SGHTA and CDR2 is FQGTGA. DNA of the CDR3: TGTGCCAGCAGCCCCGGGACTAGCGGGAGAGGAGGCACCGGGGAGCTGTTTTTT. Its translation: CASSPGTSGRGGTGELFF.

The chain links TRBV20-1 to TRBJ2-1; 10 bases are a match to TRBD2. The V gene's germline CDR1 is DFQATT and CDR2 SNEGSKA (reference sequence). With V trimmed by 3 bases and J by 6 bases, 5 bases remained unmatched. The CDR3 runs 14 residues. The CDR3 bases are TGCAGTGCTAGTGTACTAGCGGGACCCAATGAGCAGTTCTTC. Its protein product is CSASVLAGPNEQFF.

This clone is a singleton in its sample. This sequence joins TRBV19 and TRBJ1-1; perhaps TRBD1 as D (5 bases). CDR1 and CDR2 from the germline V gene are LNHDA and SQIVND (reference sequence). V was trimmed by 4 bases and J by 4 bases, leaving 7 bases between them. This CDR3 contains 12 residues. The chain's CDR3 is CASSNGGTEAFF. The CDR3 DNA sequence: TGTGCCAGTAGTAACGGGGGCACTGAAGCTTTCTTT.

The V and J genes are TRBV5-4 and TRBJ2-7; no clear D. The CDR3 extends over 11 amino acids. Germline CDR1 SGHNT, CDR2 YYREEE (reference sequence). V lost 1 base, J lost 5 bases, and 4 bases lay in between. The CDR3 protein is CASSLLHEQYF. CDR3 bases: TGTGCCAGCAGCTTGCTCCACGAGCAGTACTTC.

The chain links TRBV9 to TRBJ2-7, with D perhaps TRBD2 (6 bases). Germline assignment: CDR1 SGDLS and CDR2 YYNGEE. The ends were cut back, 3 bases at V and 3 bases at J, with 13 bases in the middle. This CDR3 has 14 residues. CDR3 coding DNA: TGTGCCAGCAGCGGGGCGGGACGGGACTACGAGCAGTACTTC. Protein product: CASSGAGRDYEQYF.

This clone occurred a few times. The chain couples TRBV6-1 to TRBJ2-3, with 8 bases aligning to TRBD1. Trimming cost V 3 bases and J 0 bases; bases outside gene matches: 5. The germline CDR1 and CDR2 sequences are MNHNS and SASEGT. There are 16 residues in the CDR3. CDR3 in DNA: TGTGCCAGCAGTGATCACAGGGGGACTAGCACAGATACGCAGTATTTT. This sequence encodes CASSDHRGTSTDTQYF.

The V call is TRBV7-8, the J call TRBJ1-2, with D tentatively TRBD1 (6 bases). Deletions cut 4 bases from V and 7 bases from J, with 22 bases between. Germline assignment: CDR1 SGHVS and CDR2 FQNEAQ. CDR3 size: 16 residues. CDR3 coding DNA: TGTGCCAGCAGCTCACTTCGGTCCGGGGGGCTCGGTGGCTACACCTTC. Protein: CASSSLRSGGLGGYTF.

This clone was picked up one time. CDR3 protein: CASSPRRGGGPSDYEQYF. CDR3 DNA: TGTGCCAGCAGCCCCCGGAGAGGGGGAGGGCCCTCGGATTACGAGCAGTACTTC. The chain carries TRBV7-2 and TRBJ2-7; D is possibly TRBD2 (7 bases). The CDR3 is made up of 18 amino acids. Germline V gene data show CDR1 as SGHTA and CDR2 as FQGNSA. Trimming removed 5 bases at V and 4 bases at J, with 27 bases between.

This clone was observed once. The rearrangement uses TRBV7-2 and TRBJ2-1; the match to TRBD2 covers 7 bases. The CDR3 is 14 residues long. The germline V gene encodes CDR1 SGHTA and CDR2 FQGNSA. V lost 7 bases to trimming and J lost 7 bases; unmatched junction nucleotides: 10. The CDR3 sequence is CASTPVGGENEQFF. The CDR3 region has the DNA TGTGCCAGCACCCCCGTGGGGGGGGAGAATGAGCAGTTCTTC.

The genes are TRBV5-1 and TRBJ1-4; D unresolved. In germline, CDR1 is SGHRS, CDR2 YFSETQ. Trimming pared 0 bases from V and 2 bases from J, leaving 8 bases between. The length of the CDR3 is 15 residues. CDR3 nucleotides: TGCGCCAGCAGCTTGGGCGGGGTGACTAATGAAAAACTGTTTTTT. The encoded protein is CASSLGGVTNEKLFF.

This clone was seen more than once but under ten times. This sequence joins TRBV6-2 or TRBV6-3 and TRBJ2-7, with TRBD2 as a possible D gene (5 bases). Germline V gene sequence: CDR1 MNHEY, CDR2 SVGEGT. V lost 3 bases and J 3 bases, leaving 9 bases between the germline ends. The CDR3 is 13 residues long. The CDR3: CASSYSGDYEQYF. CDR3 in DNA: TGTGCCAGCAGTTATTCCGGGGACTACGAGCAGTACTTC.

The chain combines TRBV5-4 with TRBJ2-1, with D tentatively TRBD2 (6 bases). The CDR3 has 12 amino acids. Deletions cut 4 bases from V and 4 bases from J, with 6 bases between. CDR1 and CDR2 (germline): SGHNT, YYREEE (reference sequence). DNA for the CDR3: TGTGCCAGCAGCGGGGGGTACAATGAGCAGTTCTTC. Amino acids: CASSGGYNEQFF.

The gene calls are TRBV18 and TRBJ2-7, with D possibly being TRBD2 (6 bases). This CDR3 contains 14 residues. Germline V lookup: CDR1 KGHSH, CDR2 LQKENI. Trimming stripped 3 bases from V and 2 bases from J, with 11 bases between. The CDR3 DNA reads TGTGCCAGCTCACCCCCGGGACTGACCTACGAGCAGTACTTC. It specifies CASSPPGLTYEQYF.

This clone has a handful of counts. The chain links TRBV24-1 to TRBJ2-1; TRBD1 matches at 9 bases. The CDR3 is made up of 17 amino acids. Germline CDR1 KGHDR, CDR2 SFDVKD. V shed 4 bases, J shed 6 bases, and the junction held 12 bases outside the gene matches. The DNA of the CDR3 is TGTGCCACCAGTGACATTTCAGGGACAGGGCCCCCCAATGAGCAGTTCTTC. It yields the protein CATSDISGTGPPNEQFF.

The V call is TRBV19, the J call TRBJ2-1, with a weak D call TRBD2 (5 bases). V was cut by 6 bases and J by 2 bases, with 8 bases left in between. The CDR3 runs to 13 residues. Germline CDR1 and CDR2: LNHDA and SQIVND (reference sequence). CDR3 region: CASSRGPYNEQFF. The CDR3 DNA reads TGTGCCAGTAGCCGCGGGCCCTACAATGAGCAGTTCTTC.

The V gene is TRBV4-1, the J gene TRBJ2-7; 12 bases align to TRBD2. The germline V gene has CDR1 MGHRA and CDR2 YSYEKL. This CDR3 spans 16 amino acids. Unmatched junction bases numbered 8, after V lost 2 bases and J lost 6 bases. The CDR3 loop is CASSQYLTSGSREQYF. The CDR3 bases are TGCGCCAGCAGCCAATACCTGACTAGCGGGAGTCGCGAGCAGTACTTC.

The chain couples TRBV29-1 to TRBJ1-1; the D is unclear. The germline V and J ends were trimmed by 7 bases and 1 base, with 10 bases remaining between them. The CDR3 is 12 amino acids. Germline CDR1 SQVTM, CDR2 ANQGSEA. The CDR3 here is CSALRGNTEAFF. DNA of the CDR3: TGCAGCGCCCTGCGGGGGAACACTGAAGCTTTCTTT.

The table lists this clone with a count of one. The rearrangement uses TRBV14 and TRBJ2-7; possibly TRBD1 for D (6 bases). The V gene's germline CDR1 is SGHDN and CDR2 FVKESK. Trimming cost V 2 bases and J 3 bases, with 17 bases left between them. This CDR3 contains 16 residues. The CDR3, as DNA: TGTGCCAGCAGCCAAAGACGGGAAGGGGGATACTACGAGCAGTACGTC. It yields the protein CASSQRREGGYYEQYV.

The gene calls are TRBV7-2 and TRBJ2-2; a weak D match, TRBD1 (6 bases). The germline CDR1 and CDR2 sequences are SGHTA and FQGNSA. This CDR3 has 18 residues. V was cut by 1 base and J by 0 bases, with 15 bases left in between. In DNA, the CDR3 is TGTGCCAGCAGCTTAGGGGGCCGGACAGCAGCGAACACCGGGGAGCTGTTTTTT. It encodes CASSLGGRTAANTGELFF.